This TCR beta chain was identified in a study of blood T cell repertoires in COVID-19. Study information: From the United States, Italy and Spain came samples of acute and convalescent COVID-19. T cells, B-cell-depleted T cells, or PBMCs provided the cDNA or gDNA that served as material.

Germline-derived CDR1 and CDR2 are LNHDA and SQIVND (reference sequence). The CDR3 length is 15 residues. V lost 6 bases and J lost 0, with 13 bases in between. Seattle patient enrollment occurred during active infection, with longitudinal follow-up thereafter. Authors' data handling: Amplification from reference gene primers served as the basis for estimated nucleated cell counts. TCRdb's table, derived via immunoSEQ multiplex PCR, lists solely in-frame clones and lacks some. The V and J calls and the clone size are those of that table, but D and trimming were determined from the DNA. The data contain 250,000 to 350,000 clones, about four fifths of them seen just once; the ten biggest clones take up more than 1.2%.

Sequencing input: peripheral blood. The receptor comes from a human donor with COVID-19, enrolled during active disease. The donor label of this sample is uncertain. This chain joins TRBV19 and TRBJ2-3; a weak D match, TRBD1 (6 bases). CDR3 amino acids: CASRPDRASTDTQYF. The CDR3, as DNA: TGTGCCAGTAGACCGGACAGAGCTAGCACAGATACGCAGTATTTT.